A selection of T cell receptor beta chains follows, all from one sample in a study of blood T cell repertoires in COVID-19. The method was immunoSEQ multiplex PCR; TCRdb's version includes in-frame clones alone and lacks a portion of them. This sample has about 15,000 clones, with approximately 85% found just once. The material sequenced was peripheral blood. The receptors derive from a man aged 70-80 years in a cohort sampled during active COVID-19. Each CDR3 is given with its conserved first and last residue. The order of the fields is clone size, CDR3 length, V gene, D gene, J gene, CDR3 DNA, CDR3 protein. D genes are given only for firm matches. Only some rows state a clone size, as once, few, many or a class for expanded clones.

abundance: .
len: 13
v_gene: TRBV12-3/TRBV12-4
d_gene: TRBD1
j_gene: TRBJ2-3
CDR3nt: TGTGCCAGCAGGACAGGGGGCACAGATACGCAGTATTTT
CDR3aa: CASRTGGTDTQYF

abundance: .
len: 15
v_gene: TRBV5-1
d_gene: .
j_gene: TRBJ2-3
CDR3nt: TGCGCCAGCAGCTCCAGTAGCGGAATCACAGATACGCAGTATTTT
CDR3aa: CASSSSSGITDTQYF

abundance: .
len: 15
v_gene: TRBV7-7
d_gene: .
j_gene: TRBJ2-1
CDR3nt: TGTGCTAGCAGCTTAGCGGGGACAGCAGACAATGAGCAGTTCTTC
CDR3aa: CASSLAGTADNEQFF

abundance: .
len: 14
v_gene: TRBV4-1
d_gene: .
j_gene: TRBJ1-5
CDR3nt: TGCGCCAGCAGCCAGGTACAGGGATCTCAGCCCCAGCATTTT
CDR3aa: CASSQVQGSQPQHF

abundance: .
len: 15
v_gene: TRBV6-1
d_gene: TRBD1
j_gene: TRBJ1-2
CDR3nt: TGTGCCAGCAGTGAGGGGACAGGGGGCAGGTATGGCTACACCTTC
CDR3aa: CASSEGTGGRYGYTF

abundance: .
len: 16
v_gene: TRBV19
d_gene: TRBD1
j_gene: TRBJ1-1
CDR3nt: TGTGCCAGTAGTGGACCGACAGGGGCAGCTCACACTGAAGCTTTCTTT
CDR3aa: CASSGPTGAAHTEAFF

abundance: .
len: 13
v_gene: TRBV27
d_gene: .
j_gene: TRBJ1-1
CDR3nt: TGTGCCAGCAGTTTTAACAGTAACTCTGAAGCTTTCTTT
CDR3aa: CASSFNSNSEAFF

abundance: .
len: 15
v_gene: TRBV25-1
d_gene: .
j_gene: TRBJ1-4
CDR3nt: TGTGCCAGCAGTGCGGAGTTACGGGGGAATGAAAAACTGTTTTTT
CDR3aa: CASSAELRGNEKLFF

abundance: .
len: 17
v_gene: TRBV5-8
d_gene: .
j_gene: TRBJ1-3
CDR3nt: TGTGCCAGCAGCTCGCCCGGAGTGAGGGCATCTGGAAACACCATATATTTT
CDR3aa: CASSSPGVRASGNTIYF

abundance: .
len: 15
v_gene: TRBV7-2
d_gene: TRBD1
j_gene: TRBJ1-5
CDR3nt: TGTGCCAGCAGCTTAGCCACAGGGGGCAATCAGCCCCAGCATTTT
CDR3aa: CASSLATGGNQPQHF

abundance: .
len: 18
v_gene: TRBV10-1
d_gene: TRBD2
j_gene: TRBJ2-1
CDR3nt: TGCGCCAGCAGTGAGTCTAAAACTAGCGGGAGGGCCAATAGTGAGCAGTTCTTC
CDR3aa: CASSESKTSGRANSEQFF

abundance: .
len: 15
v_gene: TRBV9
d_gene: TRBD1
j_gene: TRBJ2-1
CDR3nt: TGTGCCAGCAGCGTAGAGGGACAGGGGAAGGATGAGCAGTTCTTC
CDR3aa: CASSVEGQGKDEQFF

abundance: .
len: 14
v_gene: TRBV19
d_gene: .
j_gene: TRBJ2-5
CDR3nt: TGTGCCAGTAGTACCCAGGGAATTCAAGAGACCCAGTACTTC
CDR3aa: CASSTQGIQETQYF

abundance: .
len: 14
v_gene: TRBV19
d_gene: .
j_gene: TRBJ2-5
CDR3nt: TGTGCCAGTAGTCCATCGCACATCCAAGAGACCCAGTACTTC
CDR3aa: CASSPSHIQETQYF

abundance: .
len: 14
v_gene: TRBV4-1
d_gene: .
j_gene: TRBJ2-1
CDR3nt: TGCGCCAGCAGCCAAGGACCCGGAGAATCTGAGCAGTTCTTC
CDR3aa: CASSQGPGESEQFF

abundance: .
len: 17
v_gene: TRBV28
d_gene: .
j_gene: TRBJ2-1
CDR3nt: TGTGCCAGCAGTTACCAGGCACAGACGGCAGACTACAATGAGCAGTTCTTC
CDR3aa: CASSYQAQTADYNEQFF

abundance: .
len: 14
v_gene: TRBV30
d_gene: TRBD1
j_gene: TRBJ2-7
CDR3nt: TGTGCCTGGAGCGCGGGACAGGCGGCCTACGAGCAGTACTTC
CDR3aa: CAWSAGQAAYEQYF

abundance: few
len: 16
v_gene: TRBV28
d_gene: TRBD1
j_gene: TRBJ1-5
CDR3nt: TGTGCCAGCAGTACTTCCGGGACAGGGGGCAATCAGCCCCAGCATTTT
CDR3aa: CASSTSGTGGNQPQHF

abundance: few
len: 15
v_gene: TRBV6-5
d_gene: .
j_gene: TRBJ2-7
CDR3nt: TGTGCCAGCAGTTACCGGCGCGGGGGCCACTACGAGCAGTACTTC
CDR3aa: CASSYRRGGHYEQYF

abundance: .
len: 18
v_gene: TRBV21-1
d_gene: .
j_gene: TRBJ2-1
CDR3nt: TGTGCCAGCAGCAAATTGTGGTCGCGGCGCGATACGGACAATGAGCAGTTCTTC
CDR3aa: CASSKLWSRRDTDNEQFF

abundance: .
len: 18
v_gene: TRBV25-1
d_gene: .
j_gene: TRBJ1-3
CDR3nt: TGTGCCAGCAATAAGAACCGCGGACAGCTAAGACCTGGAAACACCATATATTTT
CDR3aa: CASNKNRGQLRPGNTIYF

abundance: once
len: 15
v_gene: TRBV5-6
d_gene: TRBD1
j_gene: TRBJ2-7
CDR3nt: TGTGCCAGCAGCCGCCGGGACAGGGACTCCTACGAGCAGTACTTC
CDR3aa: CASSRRDRDSYEQYF

abundance: .
len: 14
v_gene: TRBV7-3
d_gene: .
j_gene: TRBJ2-7
CDR3nt: TGTGCCAGCAGCTTAGATGCAGGCAGGTACGAGCAGTACTTC
CDR3aa: CASSLDAGRYEQYF

abundance: .
len: 14
v_gene: TRBV10-3
d_gene: .
j_gene: TRBJ2-1
CDR3nt: TGTGCCATCAGTTATTCTAGCCTGTACAATGAGCAGTTCTTC
CDR3aa: CAISYSSLYNEQFF

abundance: once
len: 11
v_gene: TRBV29-1
d_gene: .
j_gene: TRBJ1-1
CDR3nt: TGCAGCGGCCGAGGGAACACTGAAGCTTTCTTT
CDR3aa: CSGRGNTEAFF

abundance: .
len: 15
v_gene: TRBV27
d_gene: TRBD2
j_gene: TRBJ2-7
CDR3nt: TGTGCCAGCAGTTTTAGTTTGGGAGGGGATTACGAGCAGTACTTC
CDR3aa: CASSFSLGGDYEQYF

abundance: .
len: 15
v_gene: TRBV11-1
d_gene: TRBD1
j_gene: TRBJ1-3
CDR3nt: TGTGCCAGCAGTCCAACGTCGGGACAGGGAAACACCATATATTTT
CDR3aa: CASSPTSGQGNTIYF

abundance: .
len: 15
v_gene: TRBV4-1
d_gene: .
j_gene: TRBJ2-2
CDR3nt: TGCGCCAGCAGCGAGCTAGGTCTCGGCGCCGGGGAGCTGTTTTTT
CDR3aa: CASSELGLGAGELFF

abundance: .
len: 15
v_gene: TRBV13
d_gene: TRBD1
j_gene: TRBJ1-6
CDR3nt: TGTGCCAGCAGCCCCCGGGGGACAGGGGTATCACCCCTCCACTTT
CDR3aa: CASSPRGTGVSPLHF

abundance: .
len: 13
v_gene: TRBV5-6
d_gene: .
j_gene: TRBJ2-2
CDR3nt: TGTGCCAGCAGCCCGACGGGGGCCGGGGAGCTGTTTTTT
CDR3aa: CASSPTGAGELFF

abundance: .
len: 15
v_gene: TRBV27
d_gene: TRBD1
j_gene: TRBJ1-6
CDR3nt: TGTGCCAGCAGTTTATGGGACAGGGGGAATTCACCCCTCCACTTT
CDR3aa: CASSLWDRGNSPLHF

abundance: .
len: 20
v_gene: TRBV6-1
d_gene: TRBD1
j_gene: TRBJ1-1
CDR3nt: TGTGCCAGCAGTGAAATTAACTACAGGGGGCATCGCGGGAGGGTCACTGAAGCTTTCTTT
CDR3aa: CASSEINYRGHRGRVTEAFF